This T cell receptor beta chain was identified in a study of T cell responses to AZD1222 COVID-19 vaccine. The CDR3 contains 16 residues. Germline trimming cut 6 bases from V and 4 bases from J; bases unmatched to any gene: 13. Germline CDR1 reads SNHLY; CDR2 reads FYNNEI. Study results and caveats: Spike-specific TCR breadth and depth both grew after two AZD1222 doses. There were repertoire samples only from the period after the peak T cell response. White British ancestry dominated among donors, who included more females, and clonal diversity was possibly underestimated.

Produced via immunoSEQ multiplex PCR; TCRdb's table is partial and in-frame only. This table has fewer than 150,000 clones, 88% appearing once. Only one count was recorded for this clone. Its antigen remains unknown. Second-dose intervals of approximately 4 or approximately 12 weeks were pooled. This material consisted of peripheral blood, taken 28 days after the second AZD1222 dose. The chain has TRBV2 and TRBJ2-3; 7 nucleotides match TRBD2. This sequence was found in an adult who received the AZD1222 COVID-19 vaccine. CDR3 amino acids: CASSRRTREYSDTQYF. In nucleotides, the CDR3 is TGTGCCAGCAGCCGACGTACGCGGGAGTACTCAGATACGCAGTATTTT.